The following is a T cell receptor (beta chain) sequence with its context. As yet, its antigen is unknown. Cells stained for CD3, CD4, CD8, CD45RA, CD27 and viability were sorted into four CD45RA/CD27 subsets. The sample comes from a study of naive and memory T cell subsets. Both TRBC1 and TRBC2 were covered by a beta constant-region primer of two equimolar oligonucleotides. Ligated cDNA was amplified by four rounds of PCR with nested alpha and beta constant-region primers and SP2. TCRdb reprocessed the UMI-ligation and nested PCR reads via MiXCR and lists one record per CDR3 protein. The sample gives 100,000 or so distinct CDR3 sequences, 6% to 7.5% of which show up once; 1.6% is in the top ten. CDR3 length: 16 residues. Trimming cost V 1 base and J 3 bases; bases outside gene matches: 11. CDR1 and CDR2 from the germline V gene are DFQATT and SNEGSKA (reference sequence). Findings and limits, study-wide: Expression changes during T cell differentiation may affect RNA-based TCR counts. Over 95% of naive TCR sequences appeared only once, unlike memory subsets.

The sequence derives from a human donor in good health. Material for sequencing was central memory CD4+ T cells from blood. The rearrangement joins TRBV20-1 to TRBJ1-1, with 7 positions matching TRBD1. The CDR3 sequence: CSARAADRMSDTEAFF. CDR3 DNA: TGCAGTGCTAGAGCTGCGGACAGGATGAGTGACACTGAAGCTTTCTTT.